This paragraph reports one T cell receptor beta chain. The target of this receptor is not known. No base quality information exists; no much larger clone differs at one position. This sample's time point label indicates: about 28 days (+/-7) after the second vaccine dose. Because spike-specific TCR depth and breadth did not differ between the two schedules, AZD1222 recipients who got a second dose at roughly 4 weeks were pooled with those who got a second dose at roughly 12 weeks. The vaccinee samples were drawn from two UK trials, COV001 and COV002, one of which was a single-blind randomized controlled phase 2/3 trial testing AZD1222 (ChAdOx1 nCoV-19) in healthy adults. Trial participant PBMC samples were collected at day 0 and day 28 after the second dose for TCRbeta chain sequencing. Its CDR3 holds 14 amino acids, cysteine through phenylalanine. Here the CDR3 DNA is all that survives: 42 bases in frame from base 1. Deletion took 7 bases off V and 3 bases off J, with a span of 13 bases between the germline ends. CDR1 and CDR2 were assigned from the germline V gene as MDHEN and SYDVKM.

These data originate in a study of T cell responses to AZD1222 COVID-19 vaccine (TCRdb year 2021). As for the study more broadly: A total of more than 230 trial participants underwent TCR sequencing, of whom about 200 had received two doses of AZD1222 and roughly 26 had received two doses of the MenACWY control vaccine. Trial participants were enrolled by age into 18-55, 56-69 and 70-plus year subgroups, with 148, 28 and 57 TCR-sequenced participants respectively. Results the study describes overall, beyond this receptor: Vaccine-associated CD4 TCRs spanned the whole spike protein, with dominant responses in regions 160-218 and 743-854. After two AZD1222 doses, both the breadth and the depth of spike-specific TCRs were significantly higher than at day 0 and than in MenACWY recipients. Conclusions about previously exposed vaccinees are limited, since just five to seven AZD1222 recipients were seropositive for SARS-CoV-2 at baseline. Most participants were white British and females outnumbered males, and the authors suggested that clonal diversity may have been underestimated. No day 14 peak-response samples were available, so repertoires were characterized only after the peak T cell response. Reportedly, close to half of the unique spike-specific TCRs recognized epitopes lying outside the regions that are mutated in the B.1.351 and B.1.1.7 variants. In the small 56-69-year group, the increase in depth fell short of significance, most likely because of low power.

The CDR3 regions of human TCRbeta chains were analyzed by immunosequencing. In the source study's methods: Repertoire TCRs were matched against a reference library of SARS-CoV-2-specific TCRs generated with the MIRA antigen-specificity platform. Breadth was defined as the fraction of unique TCRs that were SARS-CoV-2-associated, and depth was defined as the fraction of total T cells that were SARS-CoV-2-associated. Each spike-specific TCR was assigned to its reactive spike region and to a CD4 or CD8 class using the MIRA data. Log10-transformed breadth and depth values were compared by one-way ANOVA with Sidak's multiple comparisons tests. In its TCRdb copy, this immuneACCESS table keeps in-frame sequences only and misses some clones. Where compared with another copy, unresolved V genes explain less than half of these, and the others have no known cause. V and J calls plus clone size are reproduced from that table; the DNA served to infer D and trimming. Recorded for this sample are 90,000 or so clones; approximately 89% of them occurred a single time. Of the sample, about 5.7% falls within the top ten clones.

The sequence was obtained from an adult who received the AZD1222 COVID-19 vaccine. Source: peripheral blood, taken 28 days after the second AZD1222 dose. Recombination connected TRBV28 to TRBJ2-1, with the D segment identity uncertain. The CDR3 here reads CASKRATGYNEQFF. The DNA is TGTGCCAGCAAAAGGGCGACCGGCTACAATGAGCAGTTCTTC.